The rows below give T cell receptor beta chains drawn from one sample of a study of cytomegalovirus exposure and HLA in healthy donors. TCRdb's copy holds only in-frame clones and misses some; the assay was immunoSEQ multiplex PCR. The table includes about 170,000 clones, roughly 72% detected once. Source material: PBMCs. The receptors were gathered from a young woman in good health and CMV-seropositive. Each CDR3 is given with its conserved first and last residue. Not every row has a clone size; where given, it reads once, few, many or a size class.

abundance: .
v_gene: TRBV6-6
CDR3aa: CASSYPGGGMDYGYTF

abundance: .
v_gene: TRBV19
CDR3aa: CASSRQGVDYGYTF

abundance: .
v_gene: TRBV7-2
CDR3aa: CASREPGTASTDTQYF

abundance: .
v_gene: TRBV10-3
CDR3aa: CATAGQGNTEAFF

abundance: .
v_gene: TRBV6-6
CDR3aa: CASSLQRTGLGNTIYF

abundance: few
v_gene: TRBV29-1
CDR3aa: CSVGLYAGGYTF

abundance: .
v_gene: TRBV6-5
CDR3aa: CASSRDNSGANVLTF

abundance: .
v_gene: TRBV6-1
CDR3aa: CASSESIAQGAWETQYF

abundance: .
v_gene: TRBV10-1
CDR3aa: CASSELGQGEVRGYTF

abundance: .
v_gene: TRBV6-5
CDR3aa: CASAFDGLKFDEQFF

abundance: .
v_gene: TRBV5-1
CDR3aa: CASSHSSRGGTDTQYF

abundance: .
v_gene: TRBV19
CDR3aa: CASSMRPNTEAFF

abundance: .
v_gene: TRBV7-2
CDR3aa: CASSRPSGGNEQFF

abundance: .
v_gene: TRBV29-1
CDR3aa: CSVKYGQAYGYTF

abundance: once
v_gene: TRBV9
CDR3aa: CASSVTGGKGTDTQYF

abundance: .
v_gene: TRBV30
CDR3aa: CAWRRSGVPNYGYTF

abundance: .
v_gene: TRBV6-5
CDR3aa: CASKGGGSNTGELFF

abundance: .
v_gene: TRBV2
CDR3aa: CASSGTLAGVTDTQYF

abundance: .
v_gene: TRBV5-8
CDR3aa: CASSLGLAGDQETQYF

abundance: .
v_gene: TRBV27
CDR3aa: CASSTTGQILKTQYF

abundance: .
v_gene: TRBV2
CDR3aa: CASSGTGKKTQYF

abundance: .
v_gene: TRBV29-1
CDR3aa: CSVDDGGRQYF

abundance: .
v_gene: TRBV7-9
CDR3aa: CASSPGLARETQYF

abundance: .
v_gene: TRBV2
CDR3aa: CAISGLAGKQETQYF

abundance: .
v_gene: TRBV30
CDR3aa: CASAGLLSTDTQYF

abundance: .
v_gene: TRBV29-1
CDR3aa: CSVGRGDYGYTF

abundance: few
v_gene: TRBV6-4
CDR3aa: CASSEAGDTGELFF

abundance: .
v_gene: TRBV6-5
CDR3aa: CASSYSGRSDEKLFF

abundance: few
v_gene: TRBV11-2
CDR3aa: CASSFRGGYTF

abundance: .
v_gene: TRBV30
CDR3aa: CAWSEWAPNEQYF

abundance: .
v_gene: TRBV16
CDR3aa: CASSPRGLGTEAFF

abundance: .
v_gene: TRBV20-1
CDR3aa: CSARGGSGYTF

abundance: .
v_gene: TRBV4-3
CDR3aa: CASSQDAGLGQPQHF

abundance: .
v_gene: TRBV5-6
CDR3aa: CASSILAGVDEQYF

abundance: .
v_gene: TRBV5-1
CDR3aa: CASSPAQGEQFF

abundance: .
v_gene: TRBV7-2
CDR3aa: CASSSPGGGIFNGYTF

abundance: .
v_gene: TRBV5-1
CDR3aa: CASSLALYNEQFF

abundance: .
v_gene: TRBV28
CDR3aa: CASSERTGRNQPQHF

abundance: few
v_gene: TRBV14
CDR3aa: CASSQEAVTEAFF

abundance: .
v_gene: TRBV30
CDR3aa: CASRGGSAGGYTF

abundance: few
v_gene: TRBV30
CDR3aa: CAWSVGQGNQPQHF